Listed here are 18 T cell receptor beta chains from one sample, sequenced in a study of diagnostic markers for celiac disease. After re-calling the reads, TCRdb lists one entry per CDR3 protein, DNA absent. Across approximately 670 distinct CDR3 sequences, the top ten clones capture around three fifths of the sample. Material for sequencing was either unsorted cells or a sorted T cell fraction (not recorded which). All receptors derive from a human donor.

Measured by frequency, this clonotype is medium-sized (0.01 to 0.1%). The chain combines TRBV6-6 with TRBJ2-7; as DNA is missing, the TRBD2 call by TCRdb cannot be tested. This CDR3 has 18 amino acids. Germline lookup yields CDR1 MNHNY and CDR2 SVGAGI (reference sequence). The CDR3: CASSYSSMGRTSGYEQYF.

The chain carries TRBV20-1 and TRBJ2-7. Germline CDR1 is DFQATT and CDR2 is SNEGSKA (reference sequence). The CDR3 sequence is 12 residues long. The chain's CDR3 is CSARSIWLEQYF.

This clonotype ranks as large in terms of frequency. The chain has TRBV28 and TRBJ1-1. CDR3 length: 14 amino acids. Germline lookup yields CDR1 MDHEN and CDR2 SYDVKM. This CDR3 reads CASSGAGMNTEAFF. Full variable domain (outside the CDR3, taken from reference TRBV28 and TRBJ1-1): DVKVTQSSRYLVKRTGEKVFLECVQDMDHENMFWYRQDPGLGLRLIYFSYDVKMKEKGDIPEGYSVSREKKERFSLILESASTNQTSMYLCASSGAGMNTEAFFGQGTRLTVV.

This chain uses TRBV29-1 with TRBJ2-5; TCRdb designates TRBD2, a call that cannot be tested without DNA. From germline, CDR1 is SQVTM and CDR2 ANQGSEA. The length of the CDR3 is 12 residues. CDR3 residues: CSAKASAETQYF.

According to its frequency, this clonotype is large (0.1 to 1%). This chain links TRBV20-1 with TRBJ1-2; without DNA, the TCRdb call of TRBD1 cannot be checked. The CDR3 is 14 amino acids. CDR1 and CDR2 from the germline V gene are DFQATT and SNEGSKA (reference sequence). The CDR3 region is CSALRDTNGYGYTF.

This clonotype ranks as medium-sized in terms of frequency. This chain joins TRBV19 and TRBJ2-7; the TRBD1 assignment by TCRdb is unverifiable without DNA. The CDR3 runs 15 residues. Germline V lookup: CDR1 LNHDA, CDR2 SQIVND (reference sequence). This CDR3 is CASSPLEGSGYEQYF.

The V call is TRBV5-1, the J call TRBJ1-1; no DNA is available, so the TRBD1 call from TCRdb remains unchecked. CDR3 length equals 14 residues. Germline CDR1 is SGHRS and CDR2 is YFSETQ. CDR3 residues: CASSADSSGTEAFF.

The chain is built from TRBV4-1 and TRBJ2-1; TCRdb selects TRBD2, and the lack of DNA leaves this call unchecked. Germline assignment: CDR1 MGHRA and CDR2 YSYEKL. The CDR3 is made up of 19 amino acids. Here the CDR3 reads CASSQGTSGSSSSYNEQFF.

V is TRBV20-1 and J is TRBJ2-5; without DNA, the TCRdb call of TRBD1 cannot be checked. Germline-derived CDR1 and CDR2 are DFQATT and SNEGSKA (reference sequence). CDR3 length equals 12 residues. The CDR3 sequence: CSARESGGSQYF.

The chain couples TRBV9 to TRBJ2-1; without DNA, the TCRdb call of TRBD1 cannot be checked. This CDR3 is built from 14 residues. From germline, CDR1 is SGDLS and CDR2 YYNGEE. CDR3 region: CASPGQGPGYEQFF.

This chain uses TRBV28 with TRBJ2-7. The CDR3 is made up of 12 amino acids. Germline-derived CDR1 and CDR2 are MDHEN and SYDVKM. The CDR3 here is CASTGSSYEQYF.

The chain joins TRBV11-3 to TRBJ2-1; checking the TCRdb D call of TRBD1 is not possible without DNA. Germline V CDR1 and CDR2: SGHNT, YENEEA. The CDR3 loop spans 15 amino acids. The CDR3 is CASSTFGQGNNEQFF.

This clonotype is deemed medium-sized by its frequency. This chain connects TRBV5-1 to TRBJ1-5; TCRdb lists TRBD1, though no DNA is available to test this call. Germline CDR1 and CDR2: SGHRS and YFSETQ. This CDR3 spans 16 amino acids. The CDR3 region is CASSLGTGALNQPQHF.

This rearrangement joins TRBV20-1 to TRBJ2-5; there is no DNA to check the TCRdb D call of TRBD1. The CDR3 contains 11 residues. Germline V gene lookup returns CDR1 DFQATT and CDR2 SNEGSKA (reference sequence). CDR3 amino acids: CSAIPLETQYF.

The genes are TRBV28 and TRBJ1-1. CDR3 length equals 11 residues. Germline V gene data show CDR1 as MDHEN and CDR2 as SYDVKM. The CDR3 spells CASSILDEAFF.

The rearrangement uses TRBV7-2 and TRBJ2-3; TCRdb indicates TRBD2, and absent DNA this call remains unverified. Germline CDR1 SGHTA, CDR2 FQGNSA. The CDR3 runs to 15 residues. CDR3 amino acids: CASSLLAGRTDTQYF.

The chain recombines TRBV2 with TRBJ1-5; the D gene TCRdb calls, TRBD1, cannot be checked with no DNA. CDR1 SNHLY and CDR2 FYNNEI come from the germline V gene. The CDR3 has 15 residues. The CDR3 reads CASSEERGPEEPQHF.

The rearrangement uses TRBV6-5 and TRBJ1-6; TCRdb's D gene call, TRBD1, goes unchecked for lack of DNA. Germline V gene lookup returns CDR1 MNHEY and CDR2 SVGAGI. The CDR3 sequence is 14 residues long. This chain's CDR3 is CASSKQGRDSPLHF.